Below are 30 T cell receptor beta chains sequenced from a single sample in a study of cytomegalovirus exposure and HLA in healthy donors. The PCR contained 60 Vbeta and 13 Jbeta primers. TCRdb keeps only in-frame clones here, not all; method: immunoSEQ multiplex PCR. The sample consists of 100,000 to 120,000 clones, more than 60% of them appearing once. The sample was PBMCs. Receptors originate from a woman in her thirties or forties in good health and CMV-seropositive.

This chain joins TRBV28 and TRBJ2-2; possibly TRBD1 for D (6 bases). Germline V lookup: CDR1 MDHEN, CDR2 SYDVKM. CDR3 length: 15 residues. Trimming shortened V by 3 bases and J by 7 bases, and 15 bases separated the two germline ends. CDR3 coding DNA: TGTGCCAGCAGTTTGAGTCAGGGGATTGGCGGGGAGCTGTTTTTT. Translating gives CASSLSQGIGGELFF.

The chain couples TRBV7-2 to TRBJ2-5; TRBD1 is a possible D gene (5 bases). Trimming shortened V by 5 bases and J by 4 bases, and 14 bases separated the two germline ends. This CDR3 is built from 14 residues. The V gene's germline CDR1 is SGHTA and CDR2 FQGNSA. This CDR3 is CASSIRGMSETQYF. Here the CDR3 DNA reads TGTGCCAGCAGCATTAGGGGTATGTCAGAGACCCAGTACTTC.

This chain connects TRBV11-2 to TRBJ2-3; 9 bases line up with TRBD2. The CDR3 sequence is 17 residues long. Germline CDR1 reads SGHAT; CDR2 reads FQNNGV. V gave up 5 bases and J gave up 6 bases; unmatched junction bases: 15. The chain's CDR3 is CASSPDFGRGGQDTQYF. The CDR3 DNA reads TGTGCCAGCAGCCCCGACTTTGGGCGGGGGGGCCAGGATACGCAGTATTTT.

This clone was seen more than once but under ten times. This chain links TRBV11-3 with TRBJ1-1, with unresolved D. CDR3 length: 14 residues. Germline lookup yields CDR1 SGHNT and CDR2 YENEEA. Trimming took 5 bases from V and 7 from J, leaving 17 bases between them. In nucleotides, the CDR3 is TGTGCCAGCAGCCCCCGTAAGAGTTCGGGTGAAGCTTTCTTT. Encoded protein: CASSPRKSSGEAFF.

The chain combines TRBV28 with TRBJ1-4, with TRBD1 as a possible D gene (5 bases). There are 15 residues in the CDR3. V lost 2 bases and J lost 6, with 13 bases in between. Germline CDR1 reads MDHEN; CDR2 reads SYDVKM. CDR3 nucleotide sequence: TGTGCCAGCAGTTTACCCAGCGGAGGGGATGAAAAACTGTTTTTT. This translates into CASSLPSGGDEKLFF.

The rearrangement links TRBV19 to TRBJ2-1, with TRBD2 matching 14 bases. The V gene's germline CDR1 is LNHDA and CDR2 SQIVND (reference sequence). The CDR3 covers 20 residues. Germline trimming cut 9 bases from V and 1 base from J; bases unmatched to any gene: 17. As DNA, the CDR3 is TGTGCCAGCGCCTGGGCTCCGGGACTAGCGGGAGTTGATTCCTACAATGAGCAGTTCTTC. Protein product: CASAWAPGLAGVDSYNEQFF.

V and J are TRBV11-2 and TRBJ2-6; 8 bases are shared with TRBD1. This CDR3 comprises 18 residues. V trimming: 5 bases; J trimming: 5 bases; junction bases outside the gene matches: 14. Germline CDR1 and CDR2: SGHAT and FQNNGV. CDR3 DNA: TGTGCCAGCAGCCCCCGCCGGACAGGGTCCCGGAGGGCCAACGTCCTGACTTTC. Translating it yields CASSPRRTGSRRANVLTF.

V gene TRBV18 combines with J gene TRBJ2-7; tentatively, D is TRBD2 (5 bases). The CDR3 has 16 residues. Germline assignment: CDR1 KGHSH and CDR2 LQKENI. V was cut by 0 bases and J by 0 bases, with 12 bases left in between. The CDR3 sequence: CASSPPNGESSYEQYF. The CDR3 DNA is TGTGCCAGCTCACCACCGAACGGGGAGAGCTCCTACGAGCAGTACTTC.

This clone appeared a single time. The CDR3 loop is CASSQSQRQGLYGYTF. CDR3 in DNA: TGTGCCAGCAGCCAAAGTCAGAGACAGGGGTTATATGGCTACACCTTC. This chain connects TRBV5-5 to TRBJ1-2, with 8 bases fitting TRBD1. The length of the CDR3 is 16 residues. The germline V gene has CDR1 SGHKS and CDR2 YYEKEE (reference sequence). V lost 4 bases to trimming and J lost 5 bases; unmatched junction nucleotides: 13. Filled out from reference TRBV5-5 and TRBJ1-2, the complete variable domain reads DAGVTQSPTHLIKTRGQQVTLRCSPISGHKSVSWYQQVLGQGPQFIFQYYEKEERGRGNFPDRFSARQFPNYSSELNVNALLLGDSALYLCASSQSQRQGLYGYTFGSGTRLTVV.

The gene calls are TRBV28 and TRBJ2-7, with TRBD1 matching 12 bases. Germline V gene lookup returns CDR1 MDHEN and CDR2 SYDVKM. The CDR3 sequence is 22 residues long. With V trimmed by 2 bases and J by 0 bases, 20 bases remained unmatched. CDR3 DNA: TGTGCCAGCAGTTTAGGGCGAATATTCCGGGACAGGGGGCGTTTCTTCTCCTACGAGCAGTACTTC. It specifies CASSLGRIFRDRGRFFSYEQYF.

Comments on this clone: One end of the junction varies from germline; a read error may be responsible. This chain connects TRBV4-3 to TRBJ2-6, with a weak D call TRBD2 (8 bases). This CDR3 comprises 12 residues. The germline V gene encodes CDR1 LGHNA and CDR2 YSLEER. CDR3 amino acids: CASREGANVLIF. The CDR3 DNA reads TGCGCCAGCCGGGAGGGGGCCAACGTCCTGATTTTC.

This chain joins TRBV28 and TRBJ2-3; D is possibly TRBD1 (6 bases). V lost 6 bases to trimming and J lost 4 bases, with 20 bases between them. Germline values: CDR1 MDHEN, CDR2 SYDVKM. The CDR3 loop spans 16 amino acids. The CDR3 DNA reads TGTGCCAGCAGGGCACTGGGTCAGGGGTGGGCAGATACGCAGTATTTT. Translation gives CASRALGQGWADTQYF.

The chain carries TRBV15 and TRBJ2-3, with 8 bases that match TRBD2. The ends lost 1 base at V and 4 bases at J; junction bases unmatched: 4. CDR3 size: 15 residues. CDR1 LNHNV and CDR2 YYDKDF come from the germline V gene (reference sequence). This chain's CDR3 is CATSRGLAGSDTQYF. In DNA, the CDR3 is TGTGCCACCAGCAGAGGCTTAGCGGGGTCAGATACGCAGTATTTT.

The chain has TRBV13 and TRBJ1-6; no clear D. Germline V gives CDR1 PRHDT, CDR2 FYEKMQ (reference sequence). The CDR3 is 15 residues long. V was clipped by 2 bases and J by 4 bases, with 9 bases between them. The chain's CDR3 is CASSLRFSYNSPLHF. DNA of the CDR3: TGTGCCAGCAGCTTACGGTTTTCTTATAATTCACCCCTCCACTTT.

The V call is TRBV28, the J call TRBJ1-1; D is undetermined. V lost 2 bases and J lost 10, with 11 bases in between. The CDR3 contains 12 residues. CDR1 MDHEN and CDR2 SYDVKM come from the germline V gene. The CDR3 loop reads CASSLGLLRAFF. Written as DNA, the CDR3 is TGTGCCAGCAGTTTAGGTTTATTGCGAGCTTTCTTT.

This sequence joins TRBV5-1 and TRBJ1-2, with no clear D. In germline, CDR1 is SGHRS, CDR2 YFSETQ. The CDR3 loop spans 16 amino acids. The V end lost 1 base, the J end lost 0 bases, and 13 bases lay between the germline ends. DNA for the CDR3: TGCGCCAGCAGCTTGTGGTCTGGTAGATCTAACTATGGCTACACCTTC. Translating gives CASSLWSGRSNYGYTF.

A few counts support this clone. The rearrangement uses TRBV7-8 and TRBJ2-4, with 8 bases fitting TRBD2. V gave up 0 bases and J gave up 4 bases; unmatched junction bases: 8. Germline CDR1 and CDR2: SGHVS and FQNEAQ. This CDR3 comprises 17 residues. The DNA of the CDR3 is TGTGCCAGCAGCTTAGCCCGGGGGGGGCCAAAAAAAAACATTCAGTACTTC. Translation gives CASSLARGGPKKNIQYF.

The rearrangement links TRBV5-1 to TRBJ2-5; TRBD1 matches at 7 bases. CDR1 is SGHRS and CDR2 is YFSETQ in the germline V gene. The CDR3 totals 16 residues. V shed 4 bases and J 2 bases; nucleotides not matched to a gene: 11. The CDR3 DNA reads as TGCGCCAGCAGCACACAGGGGTCCGAGTTGCAAGAGACCCAGTACTTC. Translation: CASSTQGSELQETQYF.

The V gene is TRBV6-5, the J gene TRBJ2-7; 7 bases are a match to TRBD1. Trimming took 2 bases from V and 4 from J; bases not matched to a gene: 5. CDR1 is MNHEY and CDR2 is SVGAGI in the germline V gene. The CDR3 is made up of 14 amino acids. The CDR3 sequence: CASSYRDRLYEQYF. In DNA, the CDR3 is TGTGCCAGCAGTTACCGGGACAGACTATACGAGCAGTACTTC.

This chain links TRBV5-1 with TRBJ2-5, with a weak D call TRBD2 (6 bases). Trimming took off 3 bases at V and 0 bases at J, with 9 bases between the two ends. Germline CDR1 SGHRS, CDR2 YFSETQ. This CDR3 is built from 14 residues. CDR3 DNA: TGCGCCAGCAGCTCTGCGGGGTACCAAGAGACCCAGTACTTC. Encoded protein: CASSSAGYQETQYF.

The chain links TRBV10-1 to TRBJ2-3, with TRBD2 matching 8 bases. The CDR3 runs to 16 residues. Germline V gene data show CDR1 as WNHNN and CDR2 as SYGVQD (reference sequence). Unmatched junction bases numbered 11, after V lost 5 bases and J lost 4 bases. The CDR3 DNA sequence: TGCGCCAGCAGTCCATCTAGCGGGCATCCCGCAGATACGCAGTATTTT. Protein product: CASSPSSGHPADTQYF.

In DNA, the CDR3 is TGTGCCAGCAGCGTAGGACAGGGAAGGGGGGAGCTGTTTTTT. This codes for CASSVGQGRGELFF. The chain couples TRBV9 to TRBJ2-2, with 7 bases lining up with TRBD1. The CDR3 is made up of 14 amino acids. Germline assignment: CDR1 SGDLS and CDR2 YYNGEE. Germline trimming cut 0 bases from V and 8 bases from J; bases unmatched to any gene: 4.

The chain combines TRBV28 with TRBJ2-1, with D possibly TRBD2 on 6 matching bases. Trimming removed 10 bases at V and 9 bases at J, with 19 bases between. Germline V gives CDR1 MDHEN, CDR2 SYDVKM. The CDR3 totals 13 residues. The chain's CDR3 is CANQRSGRSEQFF. The CDR3 bases are TGTGCCAATCAGCGTTCCGGGAGAAGTGAGCAGTTCTTC.

The chain is built from TRBV18 and TRBJ1-2; possible D gene TRBD1, 5 bases. Deletions cut 3 bases from V and 6 bases from J, with 8 bases between. The germline V gene has CDR1 KGHSH and CDR2 LQKENI. The CDR3 is 12 amino acids. CDR3 DNA sequence: TGTGCCAGCTCACCTACAGGCGATGGCTACACCTTC. Translated: CASSPTGDGYTF.

This clone was detected only a few times. The genes are TRBV6-5 and TRBJ1-3, with a possible D match to TRBD1 (6 bases). Germline V gene data show CDR1 as MNHEY and CDR2 as SVGAGI. The CDR3 spans 15 residues. V shed 6 bases and J shed 1 base, with 13 bases lying between them. The CDR3 is CASSLTQGSGNTIYF. The CDR3 nucleotides are TGTGCCAGCAGCTTAACACAGGGTTCTGGAAACACCATATATTTT.

This clone was seen once. The chain uses TRBV5-1 and TRBJ2-3, with 11 bases lining up with TRBD2. The CDR3 totals 16 residues. Germline CDR1 is SGHRS and CDR2 is YFSETQ. Trimming cost V 2 bases and J 0 bases; bases outside gene matches: 2. The CDR3 spells CASSLLAGESTDTQYF. CDR3 in DNA: TGCGCCAGCAGCTTACTAGCGGGAGAGAGCACAGATACGCAGTATTTT. Combining the CDR3 with reference TRBV5-1 and TRBJ2-3 gives the whole variable domain KAGVTQTPRYLIKTRGQQVTLSCSPISGHRSVSWYQQTPGQGLQFLFEYFSETQRNKGNFPGRFSGRQFSNSRSEMNVSTLELGDSALYLCASSLLAGESTDTQYFGPGTRLTVL.

This clone has more than one count but fewer than ten. The chain joins TRBV28 to TRBJ2-7; TRBD1 is a possible D gene (5 bases). Germline lookup yields CDR1 MDHEN and CDR2 SYDVKM. The germline V and J ends were trimmed by 4 bases and 4 bases, with 26 bases remaining between them. CDR3 size: 18 residues. The CDR3 nucleotides are TGTGCCAGCAGTTCTCCAGTGGCCCCAGGGAAACCCCTGTACGAGCAGTACTTC. It is translated as CASSSPVAPGKPLYEQYF. Using reference TRBV28 and TRBJ2-7 for the parts outside the CDR3, the full variable domain is DVKVTQSSRYLVKRTGEKVFLECVQDMDHENMFWYRQDPGLGLRLIYFSYDVKMKEKGDIPEGYSVSREKKERFSLILESASTNQTSMYLCASSSPVAPGKPLYEQYFGPGTRLTVT.

This chain uses TRBV4-2 with TRBJ1-6; 9 bases map to TRBD1. This CDR3 spans 18 amino acids. V was pared by 0 bases and J by 7 bases, with 10 bases of the junction left unmatched. Per germline, CDR1 LGHNA and CDR2 YNFKEQ. DNA for the CDR3: TGTGCCAGCAGCCAAGATATTCTCTTCGGACAGGGGAATTCACCCCTCCACTTT. Translated, it gives CASSQDILFGQGNSPLHF.

With regard to this clone: The junction does not match germline at one end; this may be a read error. This chain links TRBV7-7 with TRBJ2-1; the D call may be TRBD1 or TRBD2 (5 bases each). CDR1 is SSHAT and CDR2 is FNYEAQ in the germline V gene (reference sequence). The CDR3 spans 15 residues. The CDR3 reads CASSLAGSSYNEQFF. For the CDR3, the DNA is TGTGCTAGCAGCTTAGCAGGGAGCTCCTACAATGAGCAGTTCTTC.

The V gene is TRBV2, the J gene TRBJ1-2; 8 nucleotides agree with TRBD1. The CDR3 contains 13 residues. The junction had 3 bases not matched to a gene; V was cut back by 6 bases and J by 3 bases. In germline, CDR1 is SNHLY, CDR2 FYNNEI. The CDR3 reads CASRPGQDYGYTF. CDR3 nucleotides: TGTGCCAGCAGGCCGGGACAGGACTATGGCTACACCTTC. Drawing the rest from reference TRBV2 and TRBJ1-2, the complete variable domain is EPEVTQTPSHQVTQMGQEVILRCVPISNHLYFYWYRQILGQKVEFLVSFYNNEISEKSEIFDDQFSVERPDGSNFTLKIRSTKLEDSAMYFCASRPGQDYGYTFGSGTRLTVV.